These 22 T cell receptor beta chains came from one sample sequenced in a study of Graves' ophthalmopathy and Graves' hyperthyroidism. Amplified TCR beta CDR3 regions were obtained using RNA transcripts as template. In the first round, RT-PCR was carried out with HTBI primers, and a multiplex PCR formed the second round. TCRdb recomputed calls from the multiplex PCR reads with MiXCR, one row per CDR3 protein. The data hold approximately 480,000 distinct CDR3 sequences, with around an eighth observed a single time. The sample taken for sequencing was blood. These receptors came from a woman between 25 and 40 years old with Graves' ophthalmopathy.

This clonotype was recorded at least ten times. The chain combines TRBV29-1 with TRBJ2-7, with D possibly TRBD2 on 6 matching bases. The CDR3 has 17 residues. Germline assignment: CDR1 SQVTM and CDR2 ANQGSEA. V lost 1 base and J lost 2, with 21 bases in between. CDR3 nucleotide sequence: TGCAGCGTTGAAGGGCGCGAAGCGCGGACTACCCCCTACGAGCAGTACTTC. It yields the protein CSVEGREARTTPYEQYF.

This clonotype was seen many times. J is TRBJ2-5 and V is TRBV12-3 or TRBV12-4; no clear D. V was cut by 6 bases and J by 5 bases, with 13 bases left in between. The length of the CDR3 is 13 residues. The CDR3 DNA reads TGTGCCAGCAGGCTACCATCTGGGGAGACCCAGTACTTC. Protein product: CASRLPSGETQYF.

J is TRBJ2-7 and V is TRBV2; D gene ambiguous. V was pared by 4 bases and J by 4 bases, with 11 bases between. From germline, CDR1 is SNHLY and CDR2 FYNNEI. The CDR3 has 13 amino acids. CDR3 amino acids: CASSGLLVYEQYF. CDR3 DNA: TGTGCCAGCAGTGGGCTGTTGGTGTACGAGCAGTACTTC.

The chain employs TRBV20-1 and TRBJ2-7; perhaps TRBD1 as D (5 bases). The CDR3 runs 11 residues. CDR1 and CDR2 (germline): DFQATT, SNEGSKA (reference sequence). V was pared by 6 bases and J by 4 bases, with 10 bases between. CDR3 sequence (DNA): TGCAGTGCCACAGGACCATACGAGCAGTACTTC. Amino acid sequence: CSATGPYEQYF.

In this sample, this clonotype turned up many times. V is TRBV27 and J is TRBJ2-7; D unresolved. The germline V gene has CDR1 MNHEY and CDR2 SMNVEV (reference sequence). V lost 2 bases to trimming and J lost 0 bases, with 11 bases between them. This CDR3 has 15 residues. In nucleotides, the CDR3 is TGTGCCAGCAGTTTACTCGGGCCTAACTCCTACGAGCAGTACTTC. Amino acid sequence: CASSLLGPNSYEQYF.

The chain has TRBV18 and TRBJ1-1; 7 bases map to TRBD1. The germline CDR1 and CDR2 sequences are KGHSH and LQKENI. CDR3 length equals 14 residues. Germline trimming cut 0 bases from V and 6 bases from J; bases unmatched to any gene: 4. The CDR3 bases are TGTGCCAGCTCACCACCACAGGGGTGGCCTGAAGCTTTCTTT. As protein: CASSPPQGWPEAFF. Complete variable domain (other parts from reference TRBV18 and TRBJ1-1): NAGVMQNPRHLVRRRGQEARLRCSPMKGHSHVYWYRQLPEEGLKFMVYLQKENIIDESGMPKERFSAEFPKEGPSILRIQQVVRGDSAAYFCASSPPQGWPEAFFGQGTRLTVV.

The sample holds many counts of this clonotype. The chain joins TRBV6-1 to TRBJ1-5; D ambiguous. With 6 bases removed from V and 1 base from J, the gap between germline ends came to 13 bases. Germline CDR1 and CDR2: MNHNS and SASEGT. The CDR3 consists of 15 residues. CDR3 nucleotide sequence: TGTGCCAGCAGAGCACAGAGTTTCAGCAATCAGCCCCAGCATTTT. Translation: CASRAQSFSNQPQHF.

This clonotype was seen many times. This rearrangement joins TRBV4-1 to TRBJ1-1; the D is unclear. CDR3 length: 12 residues. Germline CDR1 MGHRA, CDR2 YSYEKL. The germline V and J ends were trimmed by 0 bases and 7 bases, with 6 bases remaining between them. The CDR3 DNA reads as TGCGCCAGCAGCCAAGAATTTGGTGAAGCTTTCTTT. Translation gives CASSQEFGEAFF.

This clonotype was counted only a few times. A clone one base away is much larger, so this may be a read error. The rearrangement uses TRBV29-1 and TRBJ2-5, with a tentative D call TRBD2 (6 bases). The CDR3 sequence is 12 residues long. CDR1 SQVTM and CDR2 ANQGSEA come from the germline V gene. Here the CDR3 DNA reads TGCAGCGTTGAGGCCGGGGGAGAGACCAAGTACTTC. This codes for CSVEAGGETKYF.

This clonotype was observed a few times. V gene TRBV4-1 combines with J gene TRBJ1-6; 7 bases agree with TRBD1. This CDR3 region has 14 residues. The V segment lost 0 bases and the J segment 11 bases; nucleotides outside the gene matches: 4. Germline CDR1 and CDR2: MGHRA and YSYEKL. CDR3 region: CASSQETGWTPLHF. The CDR3, as DNA: TGCGCCAGCAGCCAAGAGACAGGGTGGACACCCCTCCACTTT.

This clonotype occurred many times. The gene calls are TRBV24-1 and TRBJ1-5; D remains unclear. The CDR3 contains 13 residues. V lost 5 bases, J lost 3 bases, and 7 bases lay in between. From germline, CDR1 is KGHDR and CDR2 SFDVKD. The CDR3 sequence: CATSGRNNQPQHF. The CDR3 coding sequence is TGTGCCACCAGTGGACGGAACAATCAGCCCCAGCATTTT.

The sample holds many counts of this clonotype. One end of the junction varies from germline; a read error may be responsible. V gene TRBV28 combines with J gene TRBJ1-1; maybe TRBD1 (5 bases). CDR3 length: 9 residues. The V gene's germline CDR1 is MDHEN and CDR2 SYDVKM. Written as DNA, the CDR3 is TGTCCCAGGGACACTGAAGCTTTCTTT. It codes for CPRDTEAFF.

This clonotype has ten or more counts. V usage is TRBV12-3 or TRBV12-4 and J usage is TRBJ1-1; D is uncertain. CDR3 size: 14 residues. V lost 2 bases and J 5 bases, leaving 12 bases between the germline ends. The CDR3 region is CASSLQAAGTEAFF. CDR3 coding DNA: TGTGCCAGCAGTTTACAGGCCGCGGGGACTGAAGCTTTCTTT.

This clonotype was observed many times. A much larger clone sits a single nucleotide away, making a read error possible. The chain links TRBV9 to TRBJ2-2; no clear D. Per germline, CDR1 SGDLS and CDR2 YYNGEE. The CDR3 is 11 amino acids. V lost 0 bases and J 6 bases, leaving 0 bases between the germline ends. This CDR3 reads CASSVAGELFF. The CDR3 DNA reads as TGTGCCAGCAGCGTAGCCGGGGAGCTGTTTTTT.

This clonotype was counted at least ten times. CDR3 DNA sequence: TGTGCCAGCAGCGGTACAGGGTTCAGCTCACCCCTCCACTTT. Its translation is CASSGTGFSSPLHF. This chain joins TRBV7-9 and TRBJ1-6; the D gene is possibly TRBD1 (6 bases). Germline values: CDR1 SEHNR, CDR2 FQNEAQ (reference sequence). This CDR3 contains 14 residues. V was trimmed by 5 bases and J by 10 bases, leaving 15 bases between them. Full variable domain (rest looked up from reference TRBV7-9 and TRBJ1-6): DTGVSQNPRHKITKRGQNVTFRCDPISEHNRLYWYRQTLGQGPEFLTYFQNEAQLEKSRLLSDRFSAERPKGSFSTLEIQRTEQGDSAMYLCASSGTGFSSPLHFGNGTRLTVT.

This clonotype came up many times. The chain uses TRBV6-1 and TRBJ1-1; 9 positions match TRBD1. J lost 11 bases, V lost 7 bases, and 14 bases had no gene match. Looked up from germline, CDR1 is MNHNS and CDR2 is SASEGT. CDR3 size: 14 residues. The CDR3 spells CASTPPDRGVGAFF. The CDR3 DNA reads as TGTGCCAGCACCCCCCCGGACAGGGGTGTTGGGGCTTTCTTT.

In this sample, this clonotype turned up many times. The chain employs TRBV7-3 and TRBJ1-1; 8 bases are a match to TRBD1. The CDR3 is 14 residues long. V dropped 2 bases and J dropped 5; count of bases not matched to a gene: 4. Germline lookup yields CDR1 SGHTA and CDR2 FQGTGA. For the CDR3, the DNA is TGTGCCAGCAGCTTAGCAGGGGGCATGACTGAAGCTTTCTTT. Translating gives CASSLAGGMTEAFF. The whole variable domain, filled in from reference TRBV7-3 and TRBJ1-1, reads GAGVSQTPSNKVTEKGKYVELRCDPISGHTALYWYRQSLGQGPEFLIYFQGTGAADDSGLPNDRFFAVRPEGSVSTLKIQRTERGDSAVYLCASSLAGGMTEAFFGQGTRLTVV.

In regard to this clonotype: With a much larger clone just one base away, this may be a read error. V gene TRBV12-3 or TRBV12-4 combines with J gene TRBJ1-1, with D hard to call. CDR3 length: 13 amino acids. The CDR3 nucleotides are TGTGCCAGCAGTTCAGGACCCCCCGCTGAAGCTTGCTTT. Residues: CASSSGPPAEACF.

V usage is TRBV11-2 and J usage is TRBJ2-7, with D tentatively TRBD2 (5 bases). V shed 1 base and J shed 3 bases, with 10 bases lying between them. The CDR3 loop spans 14 amino acids. Germline V gene sequence: CDR1 SGHAT, CDR2 FQNNGV. CDR3 DNA sequence: TGTGCCAGCAGCTTAGGTCCGGGAAACTACGAGCAGTACTTC. It yields the protein CASSLGPGNYEQYF.

This clonotype was detected ten times or more. The genes are TRBV2 and TRBJ2-2, with 11 bases matching TRBD2. CDR3 length: 16 amino acids. Germline V gene lookup returns CDR1 SNHLY and CDR2 FYNNEI. The ends lost 5 bases at V and 2 bases at J; junction bases unmatched: 4. The CDR3 DNA reads as TGTGCCAGCAGTAACAGACTAGCGGGAAACACCGGGGAGCTGTTTTTT. As protein: CASSNRLAGNTGELFF.

This clonotype came up many times. This chain connects TRBV19 to TRBJ1-1; D unresolved. CDR3 length: 15 residues. Per the germline V gene, CDR1 is LNHDA and CDR2 is SQIVND (reference sequence). Trimming took 4 bases from V and 0 from J, leaving 12 bases between them. Here the CDR3 DNA reads TGTGCCAGTAGTACGCCGGACTACATGAACACTGAAGCTTTCTTT. It specifies CASSTPDYMNTEAFF.

This clonotype has a count of ten or more. J is TRBJ2-7 and V is TRBV6-1; TRBD2 matches 7 bases. CDR1 is MNHNS and CDR2 is SASEGT in the germline V gene. The CDR3 has 15 residues. The V gene end was trimmed by 2 bases and the J gene end by 0 bases; junction bases not matched to a gene: 4. The CDR3 coding sequence is TGTGCCAGCAGTGAATCCCTAGCGGACTCCTACGAGCAGTACTTC. Translated, it gives CASSESLADSYEQYF.